This T cell receptor (beta chain) is from a study of OX40 agonist ivuxolimab in advanced cancers. Findings and caveats of the study: In a subset of nonresponders, normalized T-cell clonal expansion was also low. Blood T cells, both CD4+ and CD8+, expanded clonally by week 6 at 0.1 to 3.0 mg/kg.

Notes on this clone: As yet, its antigen is unknown.

At baseline, cycle 4 day 1, and cycle 7 day 1, blood was sampled. Repertoires were generated with immunoSEQ multiplex PCR, while TCRdb's copy carries only in-frame clones and drops some. Of tens of thousands of clones listed, 87% are singletons. This TCR derives from an adult with an advanced solid tumor such as melanoma, head and neck, liver or kidney cancer. The sample consisted of CD4+ or CD8+ T cells sorted from blood, taken in a trial of the OX40 agonist ivuxolimab.

CDR3 in amino acids: CASSIWVGDYSNQPQHF. CDR3 nucleotide sequence: TGTGCCAGTAGTATTTGGGTGGGGGATTATAGCAATCAGCCCCAGCATTTT. The genes are TRBV19 and TRBJ1-5; maybe TRBD1 (5 bases). CDR1 and CDR2 from the germline V gene are LNHDA and SQIVND (reference sequence). Between the trimmed V and J ends, which lost 3 bases and 0 bases, there was a span of 15 bases. The CDR3 totals 17 residues.